These 25 T cell receptor beta chains were all obtained from the same sample, sequenced in a study of shared clonotypes between healthy human individuals. Naive CD8 cells lacked CD45RO, underwent positive selection for CCR7 and left out terminally differentiated effector memory CD45RA+ cells. Assay used: immunoSEQ multiplex PCR; TCRdb lists only in-frame clones, some missing. This table has about 1,800,000 clones, approximately 95% appearing once. Sequenced input: naive CD8+ T cells sorted from blood. The receptors derive from a man between 18 and 29 years old in good health.

The V call is TRBV10-2, the J call TRBJ2-7, with 8 bases that match TRBD2. CDR3 length: 17 amino acids. Germline CDR1 WSHSY, CDR2 SAAADI. Trimming cost V 2 bases and J 2 bases; bases outside gene matches: 11. The CDR3 here is CASSELGRTSGTYEQYF. CDR3 bases: TGCGCCAGCAGTGAGCTTGGGAGAACTAGCGGTACCTACGAGCAGTACTTC.

Comments on this clone: The identical CDR3 is also encoded by other nucleotide sequences in the sample. The chain couples TRBV4-1 to TRBJ2-1; D gene ambiguous. Per germline, CDR1 MGHRA and CDR2 YSYEKL. This CDR3 has 16 amino acids. V dropped 1 base and J dropped 1 base, with 11 bases sitting between them. CDR3 DNA: TGCGCCAGCAGCCAAGTTGCCGGGTCTTCCTACAATGAGCAGTTCTTC. Amino acids: CASSQVAGSSYNEQFF.

The CDR3 sequence is CASSQGGPIEGAVYTQYF. CDR3 sequence (DNA): TGCGCCAGCAGCCAAGGAGGTCCGATCGAGGGGGCCGTCTATACGCAGTATTTT. This rearrangement joins TRBV4-1 to TRBJ2-3; TRBD1 agrees at 7 bases. The germline V gene encodes CDR1 MGHRA and CDR2 YSYEKL. Trimming at V came to 1 base and at J to 7 bases, leaving 17 bases not matched to a gene. The CDR3 covers 18 residues.

The chain has TRBV28 and TRBJ1-5; unclear D gene. CDR1 is MDHEN, CDR2 SYDVKM, per germline. This CDR3 has 14 residues. Trimming cost V 3 bases and J 13 bases, with 19 bases left between them. CDR3: CASSLVDSVGVQHF. The CDR3 DNA reads as TGTGCCAGCAGTTTGGTGGATTCGGTGGGAGTTCAGCATTTT.

This chain uses TRBV28 with TRBJ1-2; D ambiguous. Trimming left V 1 base short and J 6 bases short, with 9 bases between. CDR1 and CDR2 from the germline V gene are MDHEN and SYDVKM. This CDR3 is built from 13 residues. The CDR3 protein is CASSLLAGDGYTF. Here the CDR3 DNA reads TGTGCCAGCAGTTTATTAGCCGGGGATGGCTACACCTTC.

This sequence joins TRBV2 and TRBJ2-7, with 16 positions matching TRBD2. The V segment lost 8 bases and the J segment 5 bases; nucleotides outside the gene matches: 3. CDR1 is SNHLY, CDR2 FYNNEI, per germline. CDR3 length: 14 residues. The CDR3 spells CASAGTSGRDEQYF. CDR3 coding DNA: TGTGCCAGCGCCGGGACTAGCGGGAGGGACGAGCAGTACTTC.

This clone has a single count. The gene calls are TRBV7-9 and TRBJ1-1; 7 bases are a match to TRBD1. This CDR3 spans 17 amino acids. Per germline, CDR1 SEHNR and CDR2 FQNEAQ (reference sequence). V lost 5 bases, J lost 0 bases, and 12 bases stayed unmatched. CDR3 DNA: TGTGCCAGCAGCCTGTCCCGGGACAGCTACATGAACACTGAAGCTTTCTTT. Translation gives CASSLSRDSYMNTEAFF.

V gene TRBV7-8 combines with J gene TRBJ2-7; TRBD1 agrees at 8 bases. The CDR3 totals 12 residues. Germline V gives CDR1 SGHVS, CDR2 FQNEAQ. The V segment lost 5 bases and the J segment 7 bases; nucleotides outside the gene matches: 4. The CDR3 DNA follows: TGTGCCAGCAGCGTGGGGACAGGTGAGCAGTACTTC. This translates into CASSVGTGEQYF.

The rearrangement joins TRBV27 to TRBJ2-7, with 10 bases matching TRBD1. V was clipped by 4 bases and J by 0 bases; unmatched bases: 6. Per germline, CDR1 MNHEY and CDR2 SMNVEV (reference sequence). CDR3 length: 16 amino acids. CDR3 loop: CASSSVGTGVSYEQYF. The CDR3 DNA reads TGTGCCAGCAGTTCGGTGGGGACAGGGGTCTCCTACGAGCAGTACTTC.

This chain connects TRBV6-1 to TRBJ2-1, with 7 nucleotides matching TRBD2. Germline assignment: CDR1 MNHNS and CDR2 SASEGT. The CDR3 contains 16 residues. The trim removed 4 bases at V and 7 bases at J, leaving 13 bases unmatched. The CDR3 coding sequence is TGTGCCAGCAGTGTTGCTAGCGGACCGACGGGTAATGAGCAGTTCTTC. As protein: CASSVASGPTGNEQFF.

The chain carries TRBV5-6 and TRBJ2-3; 10 nucleotides agree with TRBD2. The CDR3 spans 16 residues. Germline lookup yields CDR1 SGHDT and CDR2 YYEEEE. Trimming at V came to 4 bases and at J to 4 bases, leaving 9 bases not matched to a gene. CDR3 in amino acids: CASSDGTSVPSDTQYF. For the CDR3, the DNA is TGTGCCAGCAGCGACGGGACTAGCGTGCCCTCAGATACGCAGTATTTT.

The chain combines TRBV5-6 with TRBJ2-7; D could derive from TRBD1 or TRBD2 (5 bases each). The CDR3 is 13 amino acids. Trimming pared 2 bases from V and 2 bases from J, leaving 8 bases between. The V gene's germline CDR1 is SGHDT and CDR2 YYEEEE. The CDR3 nucleotides read TGTGCCAGCAGCTTCGGGGCTGCCTACGAGCAGTACTTC. It specifies CASSFGAAYEQYF.

A remark on this clone: Other DNA sequences in this sample translate to the same CDR3. The chain carries TRBV9 and TRBJ2-7; D is unresolved. The CDR3 sequence is 14 residues long. Trimming cost V 0 bases and J 2 bases, with 9 bases left between them. The germline V gene encodes CDR1 SGDLS and CDR2 YYNGEE. The CDR3 nucleotides are TGTGCCAGCAGCGTAGGAGACGGCGCCTACGAGCAGTACTTC. Translation: CASSVGDGAYEQYF.

The chain joins TRBV5-4 to TRBJ2-2, with 11 bases that match TRBD2. The junction had 8 bases not matched to a gene; V was cut back by 4 bases and J by 3 bases. Germline values: CDR1 SGHNT, CDR2 YYREEE (reference sequence). The CDR3 sequence is 17 residues long. CDR3 residues: CASSLRDSGRDTGELFF. CDR3 bases: TGTGCCAGCAGCCTCCGGGATAGCGGGAGGGACACCGGGGAGCTGTTTTTT.

This rearrangement joins TRBV7-9 to TRBJ2-7; D is unresolved. Trimming removed 6 bases at V and 2 bases at J, with 11 bases between. Germline V CDR1 and CDR2: SEHNR, FQNEAQ (reference sequence). The CDR3 runs to 13 residues. The DNA of the CDR3 is TGTGCCAGCAGGTTCGAGAGTGCCTACGAGCAGTACTTC. It specifies CASRFESAYEQYF.

The rearrangement joins TRBV10-1 to TRBJ2-1, with D possibly matching TRBD2 (6 bases). The germline CDR1 and CDR2 sequences are WNHNN and SYGVQD (reference sequence). V shed 8 bases and J shed 4 bases, with 15 bases lying between them. This CDR3 spans 14 amino acids. CDR3 loop: CASGPGLAYNEQFF. In DNA form, the CDR3 reads TGCGCCAGCGGCCCGGGACTGGCTTACAATGAGCAGTTCTTC.

The chain is built from TRBV14 and TRBJ2-1; perhaps D is TRBD1 or TRBD2 (5 bases each). The ends were cut back, 4 bases at V and 2 bases at J, with 18 bases in the middle. There are 17 residues in the CDR3. From germline, CDR1 is SGHDN and CDR2 FVKESK. CDR3 residues: CASSLLNGAVPYNEQFF. The CDR3 DNA reads as TGTGCCAGCAGCCTTCTTAACGGGGCAGTCCCCTACAATGAGCAGTTCTTC. Supplemented by reference TRBV14 and TRBJ2-1, the full variable domain reads EAGVTQFPSHSVIEKGQTVTLRCDPISGHDNLYWYRRVMGKEIKFLLHFVKESKQDESGMPNNRFLAERTGGTYSTLKVQPAELEDSGVYFCASSLLNGAVPYNEQFFGPGTRLTVL.

The chain couples TRBV4-3 to TRBJ1-6, with a tentative D call TRBD1 (6 bases). From germline, CDR1 is LGHNA and CDR2 YSLEER. V lost 3 bases and J lost 0, with 15 bases in between. The CDR3 contains 18 residues. The CDR3 DNA is TGCGCCAGCAGCCAGACCGGGACATTAAGCTCCTATAATTCACCCCTCCACTTT. Residues: CASSQTGTLSSYNSPLHF.

On this clone: The sample holds other DNA sequences that translate to the same CDR3. The chain carries TRBV4-3 and TRBJ2-7; D is unclear. The germline V gene has CDR1 LGHNA and CDR2 YSLEER. The length of the CDR3 is 13 residues. Trimming pared 0 bases from V and 4 bases from J, leaving 7 bases between. Here the CDR3 reads CASSQDNGYEQYF. The CDR3 DNA sequence: TGCGCCAGCAGCCAAGATAACGGTTACGAGCAGTACTTC.

V and J are TRBV7-9 and TRBJ2-5; possibly TRBD2 for D (5 bases). Trimming took off 2 bases at V and 2 bases at J, with 12 bases between the two ends. Germline CDR1 reads SEHNR; CDR2 reads FQNEAQ (reference sequence). There are 15 residues in the CDR3. Written as DNA, the CDR3 is TGTGCCAGCAGCTTATCTCGGGGAGCTCAAGAGACCCAGTACTTC. Its protein is CASSLSRGAQETQYF.

The chain links TRBV28 to TRBJ2-3; 7 positions match TRBD2. The CDR3 is 13 residues long. The germline V gene has CDR1 MDHEN and CDR2 SYDVKM. Trimming cost V 7 bases and J 7 bases; bases outside gene matches: 8. The CDR3: CASTVGGWNTQYF. The DNA of the CDR3 is TGTGCCAGCACCGTGGGGGGGTGGAATACGCAGTATTTT.

The chain uses TRBV27 and TRBJ1-6; D gene unclear. CDR3 length: 15 amino acids. Per germline, CDR1 MNHEY and CDR2 SMNVEV (reference sequence). V lost 8 bases to trimming and J lost 8 bases, with 19 bases between them. The CDR3 DNA reads as TGTGCCAGCGGATTCCGAGGGATACTGGATTCACCCCTCCACTTT. Encoded protein: CASGFRGILDSPLHF.

This sequence joins TRBV4-3 and TRBJ1-1; 9 bases map to TRBD1. Germline V gene sequence: CDR1 LGHNA, CDR2 YSLEER. Trimming cost V 0 bases and J 4 bases; bases outside gene matches: 15. The CDR3 length is 19 residues. The chain's CDR3 is CASSQDPNRGRKLGTEAFF. CDR3 nucleotide sequence: TGCGCCAGCAGCCAAGATCCTAACAGGGGGCGAAAATTGGGCACTGAAGCTTTCTTT.

The chain recombines TRBV11-2 with TRBJ1-4; D is undetermined. Deletions cut 1 base from V and 13 bases from J, with 13 bases between. The germline gives CDR1 SGHAT, CDR2 FQNNGV. This CDR3 region has 13 residues. CDR3 DNA: TGTGCCAGCAGCTTAGGGAGTGGGAAATTACTGTTTTTT. Translated: CASSLGSGKLLFF.

The V call is TRBV28, the J call TRBJ1-1; a weak D match, TRBD1 (6 bases). There are 14 residues in the CDR3. V lost 6 bases to trimming and J lost 0 bases, with 11 bases between them. Germline loops: CDR1 MDHEN, CDR2 SYDVKM. The CDR3 region is CASRVGGLNTEAFF. Written as DNA, the CDR3 is TGTGCCAGCAGAGTGGGGGGGCTGAACACTGAAGCTTTCTTT.